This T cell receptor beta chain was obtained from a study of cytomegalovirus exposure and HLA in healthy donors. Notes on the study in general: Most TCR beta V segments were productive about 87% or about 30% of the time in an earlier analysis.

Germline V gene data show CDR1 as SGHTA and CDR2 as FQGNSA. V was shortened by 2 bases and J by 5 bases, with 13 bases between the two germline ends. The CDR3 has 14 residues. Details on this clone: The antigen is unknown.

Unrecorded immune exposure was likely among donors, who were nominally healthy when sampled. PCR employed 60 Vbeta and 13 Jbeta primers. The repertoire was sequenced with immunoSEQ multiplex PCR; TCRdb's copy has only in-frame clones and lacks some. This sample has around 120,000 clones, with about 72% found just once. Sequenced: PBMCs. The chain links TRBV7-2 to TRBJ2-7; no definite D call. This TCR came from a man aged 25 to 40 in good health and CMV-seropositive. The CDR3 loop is CASSLPGLPDEQYF. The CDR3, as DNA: TGTGCCAGCAGCTTACCAGGCCTCCCGGACGAGCAGTACTTC. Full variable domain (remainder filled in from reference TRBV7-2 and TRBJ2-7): GAGVSQSPSNKVTEKGKDVELRCDPISGHTALYWYRQSLGQGLEFLIYFQGNSAPDKSGLPSDRFSAERTGGSVSTLTIQRTQQEDSAVYLCASSLPGLPDEQYFGPGTRLTVT.